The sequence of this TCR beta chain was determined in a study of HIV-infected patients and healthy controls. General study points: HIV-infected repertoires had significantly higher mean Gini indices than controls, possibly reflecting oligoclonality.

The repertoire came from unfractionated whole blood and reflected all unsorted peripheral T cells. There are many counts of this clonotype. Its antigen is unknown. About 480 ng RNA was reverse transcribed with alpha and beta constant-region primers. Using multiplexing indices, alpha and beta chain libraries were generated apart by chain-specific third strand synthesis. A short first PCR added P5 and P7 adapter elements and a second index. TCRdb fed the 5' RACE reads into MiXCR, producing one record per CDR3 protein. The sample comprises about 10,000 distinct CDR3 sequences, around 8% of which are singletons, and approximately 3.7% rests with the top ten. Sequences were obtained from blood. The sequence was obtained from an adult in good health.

The CDR3 here is CASRENQETQYF. CDR3 coding DNA: TGTGCCAGCCGTGAAAACCAAGAGACCCAGTACTTC. The V and J genes are TRBV5-4 and TRBJ2-5; D remains ambiguous. Deletions cut 7 bases from V and 0 bases from J, with 7 bases between. Per the germline V gene, CDR1 is SGHNT and CDR2 is YYREEE (reference sequence). The CDR3 has 12 residues.